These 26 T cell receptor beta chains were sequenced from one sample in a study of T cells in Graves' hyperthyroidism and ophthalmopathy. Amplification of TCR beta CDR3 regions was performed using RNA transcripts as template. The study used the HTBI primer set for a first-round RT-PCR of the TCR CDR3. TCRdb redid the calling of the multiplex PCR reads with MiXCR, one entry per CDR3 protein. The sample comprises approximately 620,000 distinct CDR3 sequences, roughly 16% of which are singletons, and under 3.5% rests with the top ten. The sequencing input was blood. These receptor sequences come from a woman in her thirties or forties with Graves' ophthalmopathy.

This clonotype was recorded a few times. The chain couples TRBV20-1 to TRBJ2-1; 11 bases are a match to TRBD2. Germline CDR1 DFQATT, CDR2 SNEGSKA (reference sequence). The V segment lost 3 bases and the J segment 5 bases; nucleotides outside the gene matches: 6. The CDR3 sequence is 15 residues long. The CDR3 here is CSASLTSGGNNEQFF. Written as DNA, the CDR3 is TGCAGTGCTAGCCTTACTAGCGGGGGAAACAATGAGCAGTTCTTC.

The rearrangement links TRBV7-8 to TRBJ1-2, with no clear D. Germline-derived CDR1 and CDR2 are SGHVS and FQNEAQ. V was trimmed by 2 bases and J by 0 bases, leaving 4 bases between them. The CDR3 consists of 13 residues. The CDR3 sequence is CASSLSSNYGYTF. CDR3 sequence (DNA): TGTGCCAGCAGCTTATCGTCTAACTATGGCTACACCTTC.

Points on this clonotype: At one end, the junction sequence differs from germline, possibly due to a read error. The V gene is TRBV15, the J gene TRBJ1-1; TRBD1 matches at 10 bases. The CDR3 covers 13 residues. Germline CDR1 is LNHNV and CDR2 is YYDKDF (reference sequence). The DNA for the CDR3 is TGTGCCGCCAGCAGGACAGGGGGCACTGAAGCTTTCTTT. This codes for CAASRTGGTEAFF.

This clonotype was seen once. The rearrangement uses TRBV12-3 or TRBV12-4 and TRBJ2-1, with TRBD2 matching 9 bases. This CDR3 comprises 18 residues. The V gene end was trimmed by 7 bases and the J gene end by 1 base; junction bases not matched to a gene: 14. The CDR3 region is CASIHGPGSGGSYNEQFF. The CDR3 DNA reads TGTGCCAGCATTCACGGCCCAGGGAGCGGGGGGTCCTACAATGAGCAGTTCTTC.

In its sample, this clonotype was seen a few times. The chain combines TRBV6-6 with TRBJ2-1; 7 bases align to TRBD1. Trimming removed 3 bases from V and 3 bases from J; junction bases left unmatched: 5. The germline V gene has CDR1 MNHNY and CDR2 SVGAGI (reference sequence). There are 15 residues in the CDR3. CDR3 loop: CASSYKQGLYNEQFF. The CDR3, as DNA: TGTGCCAGCAGTTATAAACAGGGGCTCTACAATGAGCAGTTCTTC.

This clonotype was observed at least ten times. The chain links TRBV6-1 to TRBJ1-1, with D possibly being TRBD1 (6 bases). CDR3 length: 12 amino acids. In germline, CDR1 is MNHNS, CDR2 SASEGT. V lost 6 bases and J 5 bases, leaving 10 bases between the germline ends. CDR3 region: CASSTGLTEAFF. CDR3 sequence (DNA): TGTGCCAGCAGCACAGGGCTGACTGAAGCTTTCTTT.

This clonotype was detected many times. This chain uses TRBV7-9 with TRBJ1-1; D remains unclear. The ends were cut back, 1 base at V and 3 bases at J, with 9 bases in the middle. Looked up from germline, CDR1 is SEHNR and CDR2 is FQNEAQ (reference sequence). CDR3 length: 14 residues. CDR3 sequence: CASSLVGVDTEAFF. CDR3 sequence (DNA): TGTGCCAGCAGCTTAGTCGGGGTGGACACTGAAGCTTTCTTT.

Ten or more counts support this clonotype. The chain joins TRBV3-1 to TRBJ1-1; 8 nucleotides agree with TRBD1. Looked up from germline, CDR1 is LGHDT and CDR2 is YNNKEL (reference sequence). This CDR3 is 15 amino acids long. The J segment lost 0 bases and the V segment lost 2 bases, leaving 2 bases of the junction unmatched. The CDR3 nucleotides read TGTGCCAGCAGCCAACAGGGGGCGATGAACACTGAAGCTTTCTTT. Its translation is CASSQQGAMNTEAFF.

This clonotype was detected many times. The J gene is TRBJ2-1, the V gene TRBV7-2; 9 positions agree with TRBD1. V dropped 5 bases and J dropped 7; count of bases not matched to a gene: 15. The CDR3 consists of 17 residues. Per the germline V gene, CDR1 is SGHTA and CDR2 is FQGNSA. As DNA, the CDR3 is TGTGCCAGCAGCGCCAGCTCCGGGACAGGGAGTCGGAATGAGCAGTTCTTC. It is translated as CASSASSGTGSRNEQFF.

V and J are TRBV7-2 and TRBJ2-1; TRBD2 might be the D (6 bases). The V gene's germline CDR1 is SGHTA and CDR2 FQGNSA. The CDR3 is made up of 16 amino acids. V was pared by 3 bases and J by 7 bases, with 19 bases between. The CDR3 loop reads CASSLGPLGTPNEQFF. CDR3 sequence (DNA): TGTGCCAGCAGCTTGGGCCCCCTCGGGACTCCTAATGAGCAGTTCTTC.

CDR3 region: CASSRGLAVGGTGELFF. The DNA for the CDR3 is TGTGCCAGCAGCCGGGGACTAGCGGTTGGGGGCACCGGGGAGCTGTTTTTT. The V gene is TRBV12-3 or TRBV12-4, the J gene TRBJ2-2; 11 bases map to TRBD2. This CDR3 contains 17 residues. Trimming took 6 bases from V and 4 from J; bases not matched to a gene: 10.

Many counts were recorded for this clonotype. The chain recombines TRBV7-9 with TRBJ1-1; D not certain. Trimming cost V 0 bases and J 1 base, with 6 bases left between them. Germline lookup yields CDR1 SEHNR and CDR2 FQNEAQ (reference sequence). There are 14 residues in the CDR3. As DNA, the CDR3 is TGTGCCAGCAGCTTAGCCGGGGAGAACACTGAAGCTTTCTTT. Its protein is CASSLAGENTEAFF.

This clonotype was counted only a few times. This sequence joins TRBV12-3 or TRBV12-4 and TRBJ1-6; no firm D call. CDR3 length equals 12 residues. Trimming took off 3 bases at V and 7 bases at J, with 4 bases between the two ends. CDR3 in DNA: TGTGCCAGCAGTTTTTGGAATTCACCCCTCCACTTT. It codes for CASSFWNSPLHF.

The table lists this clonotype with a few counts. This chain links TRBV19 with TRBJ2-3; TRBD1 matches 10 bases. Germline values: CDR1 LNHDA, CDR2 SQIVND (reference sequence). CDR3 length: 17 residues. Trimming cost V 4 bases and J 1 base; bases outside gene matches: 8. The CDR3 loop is CASSTRTGTGGTDTQYF. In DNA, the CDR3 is TGTGCCAGTAGTACGAGAACCGGGACAGGGGGCACAGATACGCAGTATTTT.

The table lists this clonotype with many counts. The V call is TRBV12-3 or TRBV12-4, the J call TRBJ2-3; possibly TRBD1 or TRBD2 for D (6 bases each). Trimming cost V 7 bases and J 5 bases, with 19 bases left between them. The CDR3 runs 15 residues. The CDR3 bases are TGTGCCAGCAATCCGGGTTGGGGGGCGGGAGATACGCAGTATTTT. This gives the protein CASNPGWGAGDTQYF.

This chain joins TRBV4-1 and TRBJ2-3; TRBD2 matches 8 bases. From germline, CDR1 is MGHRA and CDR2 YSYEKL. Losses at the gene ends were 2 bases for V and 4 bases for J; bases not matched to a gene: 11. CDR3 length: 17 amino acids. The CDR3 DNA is TGCGCCAGCAGCCAACGCCTCGGGGGGGCTGAGGCAGATACGCAGTATTTT. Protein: CASSQRLGGAEADTQYF.

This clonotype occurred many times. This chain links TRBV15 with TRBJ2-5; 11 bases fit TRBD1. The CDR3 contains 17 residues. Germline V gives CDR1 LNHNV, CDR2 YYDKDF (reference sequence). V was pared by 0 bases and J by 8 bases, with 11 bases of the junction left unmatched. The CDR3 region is CATSREGAGTGGETQYF. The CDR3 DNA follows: TGTGCCACCAGCAGAGAAGGTGCCGGGACAGGGGGGGAAACCCAGTACTTC. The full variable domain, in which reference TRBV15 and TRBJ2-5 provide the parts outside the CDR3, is DAMVIQNPRYQVTQFGKPVTLSCSQTLNHNVMYWYQQKSSQAPKLLFHYYDKDFNNEADTPDNFQSRRPNTSFCFLDIRSPGLGDTAMYLCATSREGAGTGGETQYFGPGTRLLVL.

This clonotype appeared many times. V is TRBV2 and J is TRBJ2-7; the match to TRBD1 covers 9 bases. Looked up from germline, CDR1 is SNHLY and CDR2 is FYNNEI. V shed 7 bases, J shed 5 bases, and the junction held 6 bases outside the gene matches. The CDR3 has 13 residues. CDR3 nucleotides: TGTGCCAGCAAGACAGGGGGGAAAAACGAGCAGTACTTC. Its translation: CASKTGGKNEQYF.

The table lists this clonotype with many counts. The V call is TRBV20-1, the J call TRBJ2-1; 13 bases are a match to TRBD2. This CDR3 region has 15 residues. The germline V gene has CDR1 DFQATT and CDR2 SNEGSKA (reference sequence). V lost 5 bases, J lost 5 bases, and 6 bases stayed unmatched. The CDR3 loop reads CSAPTLAGGNNEQFF. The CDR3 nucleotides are TGCAGTGCTCCCACACTAGCGGGAGGGAACAATGAGCAGTTCTTC.

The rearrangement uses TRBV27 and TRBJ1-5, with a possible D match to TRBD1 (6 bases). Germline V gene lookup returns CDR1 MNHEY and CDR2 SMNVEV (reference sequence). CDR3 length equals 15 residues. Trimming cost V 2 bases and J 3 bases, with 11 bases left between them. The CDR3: CASSLNREYNQPQHF. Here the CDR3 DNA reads TGTGCCAGCAGTTTAAACAGGGAGTACAATCAGCCCCAGCATTTT.

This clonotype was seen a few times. CDR3 coding DNA: TGTGCCAGCAGCTTGGTCGGAACCTACGAGCAGTACTTC. This codes for CASSLVGTYEQYF. This chain uses TRBV5-5 with TRBJ2-7; no clear D gene. This CDR3 has 13 residues. V lost 0 bases to trimming and J lost 2 bases, with 6 bases between them. Per the germline V gene, CDR1 is SGHKS and CDR2 is YYEKEE (reference sequence).

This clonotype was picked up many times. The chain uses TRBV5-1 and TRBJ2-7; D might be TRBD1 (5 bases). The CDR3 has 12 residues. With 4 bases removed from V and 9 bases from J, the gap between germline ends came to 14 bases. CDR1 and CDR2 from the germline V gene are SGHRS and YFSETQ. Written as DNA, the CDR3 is TGCGCCAGCAGCGACAGCTCATTTTCGCAGTACTTC. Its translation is CASSDSSFSQYF.

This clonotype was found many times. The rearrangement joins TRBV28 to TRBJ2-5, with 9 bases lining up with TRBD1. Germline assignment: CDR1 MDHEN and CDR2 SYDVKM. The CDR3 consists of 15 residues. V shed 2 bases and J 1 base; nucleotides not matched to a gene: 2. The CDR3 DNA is TGTGCCAGCAGTTTAAACAGGGGGCTCCAAGAGACCCAGTACTTC. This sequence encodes CASSLNRGLQETQYF.

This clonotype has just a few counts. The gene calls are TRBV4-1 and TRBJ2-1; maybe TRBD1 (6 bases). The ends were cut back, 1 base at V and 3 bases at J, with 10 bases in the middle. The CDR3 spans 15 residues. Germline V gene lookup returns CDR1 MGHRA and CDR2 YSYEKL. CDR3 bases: TGCGCCAGCAGCCAAGCAGGGGCCGACTACAATGAGCAGTTCTTC. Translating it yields CASSQAGADYNEQFF.

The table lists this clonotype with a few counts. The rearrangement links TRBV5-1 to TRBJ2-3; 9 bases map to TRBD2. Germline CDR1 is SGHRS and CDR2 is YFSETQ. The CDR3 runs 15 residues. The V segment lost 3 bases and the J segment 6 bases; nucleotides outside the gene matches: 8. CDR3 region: CASSWRLAAEDTQYF. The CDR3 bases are TGCGCCAGCAGCTGGCGACTAGCGGCCGAGGATACGCAGTATTTT.

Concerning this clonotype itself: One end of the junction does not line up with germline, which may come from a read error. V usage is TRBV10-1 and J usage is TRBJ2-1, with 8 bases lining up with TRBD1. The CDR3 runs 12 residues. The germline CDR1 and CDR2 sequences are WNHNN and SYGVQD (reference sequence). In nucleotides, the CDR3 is TGTGCCACCTCGGACAGGGTATATGAGCAGTTCTTC. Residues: CATSDRVYEQFF.